Following are 2 T cell receptor beta chains from one sample sequenced in a study of T cell repertoires in breast cancer. A second nested PCR with blocking oligonucleotides suppressed unpaired genes. TCRdb redid the calling of the emulsion pairing reads with MiXCR, one entry per CDR3 protein. The data contain roughly 40,000 distinct CDR3 sequences, roughly 42% of them singletons. Primers covering all TCR V genes were used in emulsion RT-PCR on CD8+ T cells. Specimen: CD8+ T cells. The receptors shown here come from a pool of human donors with breast cancer or a healthy control (not recorded which).

This clonotype was detected only a few times. This sequence joins TRBV6-1 and TRBJ2-6; D perhaps matches TRBD1 (5 bases). The CDR3 consists of 16 residues. In germline, CDR1 is MNHNS, CDR2 SASEGT. V shed 5 bases and J shed 0 bases, with 11 bases lying between them. Here the CDR3 DNA reads TGTGCCAGCAGTCAGGGCCTCCCCTCTGGGGCCAACGTCCTGACTTTC. It specifies CASSQGLPSGANVLTF.

This clonotype came up a few times. The chain carries TRBV5-5 and TRBJ2-7, with D possibly TRBD1 on 6 matching bases. Trimming left V 4 bases short and J 2 bases short, with 10 bases between. Germline lookup yields CDR1 SGHKS and CDR2 YYEKEE (reference sequence). The CDR3 length is 13 residues. The CDR3 loop reads CASSRQGTYEQYF. DNA for the CDR3: TGTGCCAGCAGCCGGCAGGGGACCTACGAGCAGTACTTC.